This T cell receptor beta chain was documented in a study of T cells in Graves' hyperthyroidism and ophthalmopathy. Across the study: Sampling of peripheral blood happened at initial diagnosis, prior to any treatment.

Broader study findings: Most clonotypes expanded in the thyroid (above 0.001) were also present in blood.

Trimming removed 8 bases from V and 9 bases from J; junction bases left unmatched: 9. The CDR3 is 12 amino acids. Germline lookup yields CDR1 MNHNS and CDR2 SASEGT. For this clonotype: Its antigen remains unknown.

From RNA transcripts, TCR beta CDR3 regions were amplified. When the TCR CDR3 underwent first-round RT-PCR, the HTBI primer set was used. One entry per CDR3 protein, called by TCRdb with MiXCR from the multiplex PCR reads. In the table there are under 550,000 distinct CDR3 sequences, about 20% of which are singletons. The study based diagnoses on clinical symptoms, serum thyroxine and TRAb, thyroid ultrasound and orbital computed tomography. Out of roughly 9.1 ml of fresh peripheral blood came the PBMCs. The sequenced sample was blood. The receptor comes from a man between 35 and 55 years old with Graves' ophthalmopathy. The V gene is TRBV6-1, the J gene TRBJ1-2; 7 bases fit TRBD1. CDR3 protein: CASADRARSYTF. The CDR3 DNA reads as TGTGCCAGCGCCGACAGGGCTCGGAGCTACACCTTC.